This T cell receptor beta chain was retrieved from a study of blood T cell repertoires in COVID-19. Overall study: Collection of acute and convalescent COVID-19 samples took place in the United States, Italy and Spain. T cells, B-cell-depleted T cells, or PBMCs provided the cDNA or gDNA that served as material.

Original processing methods: The assay estimated nucleated cells by amplifying reference gene primers. Sequencing used immunoSEQ multiplex PCR; TCRdb keeps in-frame clones, though not all of them. V and J calls and clone size follow that table, whereas D and trimming were derived from the DNA. The sample records 150,000 to 200,000 clones, around 84% being singletons. V dropped 2 bases and J dropped 7 bases, with 15 bases sitting between them. Germline assignment: CDR1 MDHEN and CDR2 SYDVKM. The CDR3 runs 15 residues. The specimen sequenced was peripheral blood. This chain links TRBV28 with TRBJ1-5, with TRBD1 as a possible D gene (6 bases). This clonotype originated in a woman aged 80 or over with acute or convalescent COVID-19. CDR3 residues: CASSLPQGRTQPQHF. The CDR3 nucleotides read TGTGCCAGCAGTTTACCACAGGGACGGACCCAGCCCCAGCATTTT.